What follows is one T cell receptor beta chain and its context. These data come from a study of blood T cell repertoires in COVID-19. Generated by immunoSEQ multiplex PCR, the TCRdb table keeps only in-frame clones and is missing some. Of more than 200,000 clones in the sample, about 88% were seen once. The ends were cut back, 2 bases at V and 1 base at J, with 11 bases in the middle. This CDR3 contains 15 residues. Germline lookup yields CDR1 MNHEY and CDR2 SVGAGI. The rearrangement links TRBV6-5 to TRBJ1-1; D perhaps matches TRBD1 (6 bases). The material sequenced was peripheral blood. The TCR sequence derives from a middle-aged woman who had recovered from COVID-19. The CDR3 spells CASSYEGGANTEAFF. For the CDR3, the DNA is TGTGCCAGCAGTTACGAGGGGGGGGCGAACACTGAAGCTTTCTTT.